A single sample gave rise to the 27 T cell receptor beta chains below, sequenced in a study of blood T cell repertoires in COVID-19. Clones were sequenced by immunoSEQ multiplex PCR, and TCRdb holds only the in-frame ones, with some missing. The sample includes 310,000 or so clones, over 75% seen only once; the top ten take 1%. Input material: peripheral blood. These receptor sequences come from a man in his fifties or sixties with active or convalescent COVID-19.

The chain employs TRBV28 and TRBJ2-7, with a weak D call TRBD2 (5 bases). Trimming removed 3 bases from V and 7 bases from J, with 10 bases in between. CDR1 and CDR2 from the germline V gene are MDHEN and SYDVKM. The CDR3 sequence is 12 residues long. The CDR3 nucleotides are TGTGCCAGCAGTTTCTCCGGACTGGAGCAGTACTTC. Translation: CASSFSGLEQYF.

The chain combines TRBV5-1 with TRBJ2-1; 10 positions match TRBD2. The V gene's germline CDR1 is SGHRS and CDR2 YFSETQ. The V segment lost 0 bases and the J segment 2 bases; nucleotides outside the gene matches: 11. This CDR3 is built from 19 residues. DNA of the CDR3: TGCGCCAGCAGCTTGGCCGCGATCGGTGGACTAGCGGCCTACAATGAGCAGTTCTTC. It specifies CASSLAAIGGLAAYNEQFF.

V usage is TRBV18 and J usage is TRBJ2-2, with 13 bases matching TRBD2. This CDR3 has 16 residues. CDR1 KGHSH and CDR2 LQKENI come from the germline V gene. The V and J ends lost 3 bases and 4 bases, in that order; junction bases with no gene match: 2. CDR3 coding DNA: TGTGCCAGCTCACCGACTAGCGGGAGGTTCACCGGGGAGCTGTTTTTT. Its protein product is CASSPTSGRFTGELFF.

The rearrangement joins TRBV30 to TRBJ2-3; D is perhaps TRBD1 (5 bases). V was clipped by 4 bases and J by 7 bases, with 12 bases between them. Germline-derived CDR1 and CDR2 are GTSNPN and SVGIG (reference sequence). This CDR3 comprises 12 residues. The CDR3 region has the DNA TGTGCCTGGACGCAGGGCGGACATACGCAGTATTTT. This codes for CAWTQGGHTQYF.

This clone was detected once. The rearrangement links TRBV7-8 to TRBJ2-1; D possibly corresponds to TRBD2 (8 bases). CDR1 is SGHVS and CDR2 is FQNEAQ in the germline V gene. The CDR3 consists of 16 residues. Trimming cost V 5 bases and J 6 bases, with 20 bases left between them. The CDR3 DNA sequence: TGTGCCAGCAGCATCTCCGGGACTAGGGGGCTCAATGAGCAGTTCTTC. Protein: CASSISGTRGLNEQFF. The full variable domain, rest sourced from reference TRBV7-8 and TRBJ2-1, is GAGVSQSPRYKVAKRGQDVALRCDPISGHVSLFWYQQALGQGPEFLTYFQNEAQLDKSGLPSDRFFAERPEGSVSTLKIQRTQQEDSAVYLCASSISGTRGLNEQFFGPGTRLTVL.

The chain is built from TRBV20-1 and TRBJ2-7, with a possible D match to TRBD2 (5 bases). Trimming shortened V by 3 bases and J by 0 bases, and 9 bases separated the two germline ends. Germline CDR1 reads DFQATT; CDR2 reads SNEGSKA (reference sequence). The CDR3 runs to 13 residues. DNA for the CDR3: TGCAGTGCTAGTAGGGAGATCTCCTACGAGCAGTACTTC. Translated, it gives CSASREISYEQYF.

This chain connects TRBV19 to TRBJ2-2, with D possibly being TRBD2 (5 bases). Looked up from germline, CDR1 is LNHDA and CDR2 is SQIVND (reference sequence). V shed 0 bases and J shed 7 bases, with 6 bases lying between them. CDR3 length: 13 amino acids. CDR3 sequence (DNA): TGTGCCAGTAGTATAGACGAGGGCGGGGAGCTGTTTTTT. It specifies CASSIDEGGELFF.

CDR3 nucleotides: TGTGCCATCAGTGATTCGCGCGGGAGAGACTACGAGCAGTACTTC. It yields the protein CAISDSRGRDYEQYF. The rearrangement uses TRBV10-3 and TRBJ2-7; 7 positions match TRBD2. Trimming at V came to 3 bases and at J to 3 bases, leaving 8 bases not matched to a gene. The CDR3 covers 15 residues. CDR1 and CDR2 from the germline V gene are ENHRY and SYGVKD.

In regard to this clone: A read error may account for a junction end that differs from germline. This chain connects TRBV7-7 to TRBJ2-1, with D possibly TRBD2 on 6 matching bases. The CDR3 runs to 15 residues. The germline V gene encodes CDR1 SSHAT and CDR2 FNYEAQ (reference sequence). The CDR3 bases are TGTGCTAGCACCCCCCTGACTAGTCTGGGACATGAGCAGTTCTTC. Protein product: CASTPLTSLGHEQFF.

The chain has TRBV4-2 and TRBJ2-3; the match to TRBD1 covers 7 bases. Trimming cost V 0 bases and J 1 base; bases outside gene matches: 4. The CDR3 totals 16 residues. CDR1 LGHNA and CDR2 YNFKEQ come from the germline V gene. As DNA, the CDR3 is TGTGCCAGCAGCCAAGATGAGGGGACAGGCACAGATACGCAGTATTTT. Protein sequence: CASSQDEGTGTDTQYF.

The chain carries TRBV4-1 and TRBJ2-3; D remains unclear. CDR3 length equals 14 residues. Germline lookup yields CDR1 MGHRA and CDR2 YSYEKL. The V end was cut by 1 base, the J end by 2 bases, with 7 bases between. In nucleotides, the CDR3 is TGCGCCAGCAGCCAAGGAGGCAACACAGATACGCAGTATTTT. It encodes CASSQGGNTDTQYF.

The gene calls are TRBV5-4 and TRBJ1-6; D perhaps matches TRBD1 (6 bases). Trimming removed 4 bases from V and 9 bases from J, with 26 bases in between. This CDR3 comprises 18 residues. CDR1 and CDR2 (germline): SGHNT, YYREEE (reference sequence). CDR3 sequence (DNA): TGTGCCAGCAGCCATCCCAATATACAGGGTGCTATGGGTTCACCCCTCCACTTT. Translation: CASSHPNIQGAMGSPLHF.

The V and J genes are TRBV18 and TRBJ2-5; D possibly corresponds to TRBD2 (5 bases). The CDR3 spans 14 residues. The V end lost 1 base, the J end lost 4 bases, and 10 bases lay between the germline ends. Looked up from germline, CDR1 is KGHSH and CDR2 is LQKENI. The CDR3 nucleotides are TGTGCCAGCTCACCACGAAACGAGGGAGAGACCCAGTACTTC. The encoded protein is CASSPRNEGETQYF.

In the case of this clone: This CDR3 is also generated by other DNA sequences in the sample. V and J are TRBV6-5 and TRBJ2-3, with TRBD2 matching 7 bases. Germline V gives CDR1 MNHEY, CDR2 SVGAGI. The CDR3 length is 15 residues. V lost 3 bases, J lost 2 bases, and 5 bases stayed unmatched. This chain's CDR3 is CASSYQAGVTDTQYF. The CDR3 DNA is TGTGCCAGCAGTTATCAGGCGGGGGTCACAGATACGCAGTATTTT.

CDR3: CASSVVALQNTGELFF. Here the CDR3 DNA reads TGTGCCAGCAGCGTAGTAGCGTTACAAAACACCGGGGAGCTGTTTTTT. The genes are TRBV9 and TRBJ2-2; tentative D call: TRBD2 (5 bases). Trimming removed 0 bases at V and 2 bases at J, with 11 bases between. Germline loops: CDR1 SGDLS, CDR2 YYNGEE. CDR3 length: 16 amino acids.

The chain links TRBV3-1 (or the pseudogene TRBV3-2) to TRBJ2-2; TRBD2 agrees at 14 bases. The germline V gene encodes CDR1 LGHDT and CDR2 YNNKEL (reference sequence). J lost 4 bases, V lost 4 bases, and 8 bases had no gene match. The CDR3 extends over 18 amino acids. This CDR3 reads CASSLYGLAGGVTGELFF. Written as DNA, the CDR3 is TGTGCCAGCAGCCTTTACGGACTAGCGGGAGGTGTCACCGGGGAGCTGTTTTTT.

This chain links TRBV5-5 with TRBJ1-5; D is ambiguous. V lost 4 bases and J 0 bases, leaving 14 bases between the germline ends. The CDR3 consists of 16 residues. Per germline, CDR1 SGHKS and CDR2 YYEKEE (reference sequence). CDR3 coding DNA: TGTGCCAGCAGCCTCGGGAAGCTTCATAGCAATCAGCCCCAGCATTTT. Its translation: CASSLGKLHSNQPQHF.

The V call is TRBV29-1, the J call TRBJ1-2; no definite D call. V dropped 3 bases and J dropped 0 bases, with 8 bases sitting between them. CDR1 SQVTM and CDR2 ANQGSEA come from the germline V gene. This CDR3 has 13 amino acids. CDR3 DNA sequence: TGCAGCGTTGATGGTACTGCTAACTATGGCTACACCTTC. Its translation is CSVDGTANYGYTF.

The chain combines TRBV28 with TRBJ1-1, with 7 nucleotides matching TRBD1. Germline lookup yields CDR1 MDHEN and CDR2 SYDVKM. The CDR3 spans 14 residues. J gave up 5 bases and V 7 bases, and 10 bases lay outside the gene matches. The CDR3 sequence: CASIGHRGGTEAFF. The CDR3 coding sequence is TGTGCCAGCATAGGGCACAGGGGCGGTACTGAAGCTTTCTTT.

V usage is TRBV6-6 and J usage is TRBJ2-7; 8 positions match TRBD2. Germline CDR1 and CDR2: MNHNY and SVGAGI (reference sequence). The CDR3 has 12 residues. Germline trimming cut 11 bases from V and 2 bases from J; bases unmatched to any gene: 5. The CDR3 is CASGRDPYEQYF. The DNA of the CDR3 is TGTGCCTCCGGGAGGGACCCCTACGAGCAGTACTTC.

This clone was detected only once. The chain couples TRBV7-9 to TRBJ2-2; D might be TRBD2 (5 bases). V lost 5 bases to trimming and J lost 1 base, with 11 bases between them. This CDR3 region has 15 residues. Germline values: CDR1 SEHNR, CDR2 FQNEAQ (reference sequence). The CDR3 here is CASSVGVGNTGELFF. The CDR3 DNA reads TGTGCCAGCAGCGTCGGGGTAGGGAACACCGGGGAGCTGTTTTTT. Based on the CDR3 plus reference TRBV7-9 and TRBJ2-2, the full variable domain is DTGVSQNPRHKITKRGQNVTFRCDPISEHNRLYWYRQTLGQGPEFLTYFQNEAQLEKSRLLSDRFSAERPKGSFSTLEIQRTEQGDSAMYLCASSVGVGNTGELFFGEGSRLTVL.

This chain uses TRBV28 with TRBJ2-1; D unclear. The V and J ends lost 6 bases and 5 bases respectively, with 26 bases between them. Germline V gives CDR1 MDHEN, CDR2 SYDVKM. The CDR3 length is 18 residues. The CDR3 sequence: CASSPTLTGFRSNNEQFF. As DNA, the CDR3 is TGTGCCAGCAGCCCTACGCTTACGGGTTTCCGCTCGAACAATGAGCAGTTCTTC. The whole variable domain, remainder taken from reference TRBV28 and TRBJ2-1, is DVKVTQSSRYLVKRTGEKVFLECVQDMDHENMFWYRQDPGLGLRLIYFSYDVKMKEKGDIPEGYSVSREKKERFSLILESASTNQTSMYLCASSPTLTGFRSNNEQFFGPGTRLTVL.

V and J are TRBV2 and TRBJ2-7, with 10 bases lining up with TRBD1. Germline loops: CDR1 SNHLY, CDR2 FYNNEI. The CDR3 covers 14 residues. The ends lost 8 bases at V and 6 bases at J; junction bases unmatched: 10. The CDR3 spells CASEYRDRGPEQYF. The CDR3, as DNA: TGTGCCAGCGAATACCGGGACAGGGGCCCCGAGCAGTACTTC.

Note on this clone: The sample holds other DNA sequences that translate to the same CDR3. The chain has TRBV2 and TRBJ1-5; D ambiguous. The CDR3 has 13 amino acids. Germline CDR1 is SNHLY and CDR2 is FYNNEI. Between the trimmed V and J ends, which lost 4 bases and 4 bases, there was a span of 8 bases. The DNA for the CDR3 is TGTGCCAGCAGTGGTTGGAGGAATCAGCCCCAGCATTTT. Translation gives CASSGWRNQPQHF.

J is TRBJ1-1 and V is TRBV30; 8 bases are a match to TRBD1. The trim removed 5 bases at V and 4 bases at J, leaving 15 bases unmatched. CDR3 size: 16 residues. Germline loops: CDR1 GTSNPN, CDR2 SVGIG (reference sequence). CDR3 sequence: CAWGLGTGSRVTEAFF. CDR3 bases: TGTGCCTGGGGTTTGGGGACAGGTTCGCGGGTCACTGAAGCTTTCTTT.

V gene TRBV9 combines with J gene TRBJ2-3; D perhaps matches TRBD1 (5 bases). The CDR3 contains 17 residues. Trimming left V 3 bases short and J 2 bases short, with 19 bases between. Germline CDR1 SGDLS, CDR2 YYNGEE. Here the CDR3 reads CASSASLADTFTDTQYF. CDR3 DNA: TGTGCCAGCAGCGCGAGCCTGGCGGACACTTTCACAGATACGCAGTATTTT.

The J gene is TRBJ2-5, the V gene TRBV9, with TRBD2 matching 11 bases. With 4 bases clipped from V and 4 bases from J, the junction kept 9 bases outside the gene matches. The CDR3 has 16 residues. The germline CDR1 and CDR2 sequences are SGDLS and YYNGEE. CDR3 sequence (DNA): TGTGCCAGCAGCTCCGGGACTAGCGGAGAAGGAGAGACCCAGTACTTC. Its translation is CASSSGTSGEGETQYF. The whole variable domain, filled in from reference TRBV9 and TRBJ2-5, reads DSGVTQTPKHLITATGQRVTLRCSPRSGDLSVYWYQQSLDQGLQFLIQYYNGEERAKGNILERFSAQQFPDLHSELNLSSLELGDSALYFCASSSGTSGEGETQYFGPGTRLLVL.